The clone carrying this TCR beta chain was picked up many times. Sequencing used immunoSEQ multiplex PCR; TCRdb keeps in-frame clones, though not all of them. There are 950,000 to 1,100,000 clones in the sample; around 76% occur only once, and about 1.4% lies in the top ten. Germline CDR1 and CDR2: LNHDA and SQIVND (reference sequence). Losses at the gene ends were 5 bases for V and 6 bases for J; bases not matched to a gene: 14. This CDR3 contains 16 residues. These data come from a study of shared clonotypes between healthy human individuals. Sequenced sample: memory CD4+ T cells sorted from blood. This sample's subset: CD45RA-negative fraction. The chain employs TRBV19 and TRBJ2-3; TRBD2 aligns across 7 bases. This TCR was sampled from a man younger than 30 in good health. Written as DNA, the CDR3 is TGTGCCAGTAGTCCCCGGGTGAGCGGGGATGTGGATACGCAGTATTTT. Protein product: CASSPRVSGDVDTQYF. Filled out from reference TRBV19 and TRBJ2-3, the complete variable domain reads DGGITQSPKYLFRKEGQNVTLSCEQNLNHDAMYWYRQDPGQGLRLIYYSQIVNDFQKGDIAEGYSVSREKKESFPLTVTSAQKNPTAFYLCASSPRVSGDVDTQYFGPGTRLTVL.